This T cell receptor beta chain came from a study of cytomegalovirus exposure and HLA in healthy donors. A multiplex PCR was run with 60 Vbeta primers and 13 Jbeta primers. Here immunoSEQ multiplex PCR was the method, and the copy in TCRdb shows in-frame clones only, minus some. Here the sample spans approximately 58,000 clones, roughly 80% being singletons. This clone has just a few counts. Antigen: not known. Study-wide results and caveats: Sequencing probably produced one cluster of sequence variants that were highly shared. A later analysis, which compared TCR beta chains of equal frequency, found the HLA-associated ones more clonally expanded.

The sequenced sample consisted of PBMCs. The receptor was derived from a man aged 25 to 40 in good health and CMV-seronegative.

CDR3 coding DNA: TGTGCCAGCTTCCGGGGGGAAAACACTGAAGCTTTCTTT. It encodes CASFRGENTEAFF. This chain uses TRBV6-1 with TRBJ1-1; tentatively, D is TRBD1 (5 bases). The ends were cut back, 8 bases at V and 2 bases at J, with 12 bases in the middle. Germline V gene sequence: CDR1 MNHNS, CDR2 SASEGT. The CDR3 sequence is 13 residues long.